Below, 7 T cell receptor beta chains from the same sample are listed, as sequenced in a study of blood T cell repertoires in COVID-19. Clones were read by immunoSEQ multiplex PCR, and TCRdb kept only the in-frame ones, dropping some. Among 55,000 to 70,000 clones listed, about nine tenths were seen once. The sample consisted of peripheral blood. The receptors here all came from a woman aged 55 to 70 with COVID-19, enrolled during active disease.

V usage is TRBV10-2 and J usage is TRBJ2-6, with 8 positions matching TRBD1. Germline CDR1 WSHSY, CDR2 SAAADI. V lost 6 bases to trimming and J lost 1 base; unmatched junction nucleotides: 5. The CDR3 length is 16 residues. The CDR3 spells CASSDRDRSGANVLTF. CDR3 DNA: TGCGCCAGCAGCGACCGGGACAGGTCTGGGGCCAACGTCCTGACTTTC.

The chain couples TRBV9 to TRBJ2-1; 10 nucleotides align to TRBD2. CDR1 SGDLS and CDR2 YYNGEE come from the germline V gene. CDR3 size: 14 residues. J gave up 10 bases and V 0 bases, and 4 bases lay outside the gene matches. The CDR3 loop is CASSVELAGREQFF. The DNA for the CDR3 is TGTGCCAGCAGCGTAGAACTAGCGGGGAGGGAGCAGTTCTTC.

The chain has TRBV2 and TRBJ2-1; perhaps TRBD1 as D (6 bases). V lost 6 bases and J 3 bases, leaving 15 bases between the germline ends. Germline assignment: CDR1 SNHLY and CDR2 FYNNEI. The CDR3 is made up of 15 amino acids. In DNA, the CDR3 is TGTGCCAGCAGGGCCCCAGGGGCAGGCTACAATGAGCAGTTCTTC. This sequence encodes CASRAPGAGYNEQFF.

The V gene is TRBV29-1, the J gene TRBJ2-7; no clear D gene. Trimming shortened V by 5 bases and J by 4 bases, and 15 bases separated the two germline ends. This CDR3 region has 13 residues. Germline V lookup: CDR1 SQVTM, CDR2 ANQGSEA. CDR3 in amino acids: CSVLAGPAYEQYF. Here the CDR3 DNA reads TGCAGCGTTTTAGCTGGCCCCGCATACGAGCAGTACTTC.

The chain joins TRBV30 to TRBJ1-6, with D unclear. The CDR3 has 11 residues. Trimming took off 5 bases at V and 14 bases at J, with 13 bases between the two ends. The germline gives CDR1 GTSNPN, CDR2 SVGIG (reference sequence). The CDR3 coding sequence is TGTGCCTGGCGGGCGGGCGGGTCCCTCCACTTT. As protein: CAWRAGGSLHF. The whole variable domain, filled in from reference TRBV30 and TRBJ1-6, reads SQTIHQWPATLVQPVGSPLSLECTVEGTSNPNLYWYRQAAGRGLQLLFYSVGIGQISSEVPQNLSASRPQDRQFILSSKKLLLSDSGFYLCAWRAGGSLHFGNGTRLTVT.

In this sample, this clone turned up a few times. The V call is TRBV9, the J call TRBJ2-7; TRBD1 matches at 7 bases. The CDR3 sequence is 12 residues long. With 3 bases clipped from V and 5 bases from J, the junction kept 2 bases outside the gene matches. CDR1 and CDR2 from the germline V gene are SGDLS and YYNGEE. The CDR3 region has the DNA TGTGCCAGCAGCGGACAGGGTAACGAGCAGTACTTC. Protein sequence: CASSGQGNEQYF. Full variable domain (missing parts from reference TRBV9 and TRBJ2-7): DSGVTQTPKHLITATGQRVTLRCSPRSGDLSVYWYQQSLDQGLQFLIQYYNGEERAKGNILERFSAQQFPDLHSELNLSSLELGDSALYFCASSGQGNEQYFGPGTRLTVT.

The chain is built from TRBV6-5 and TRBJ2-2; TRBD1 might be the D (5 bases). The CDR3 spans 15 residues. Germline V gives CDR1 MNHEY, CDR2 SVGAGI. The V end was cut by 4 bases, the J end by 5 bases, with 14 bases between. The CDR3 nucleotides read TGTGCCAGCAGTTCCCGACAGCGACGGACCGGGGAGCTGTTTTTT. Protein: CASSSRQRRTGELFF.